The TCR beta chain under discussion was sequenced for a study of cytomegalovirus exposure and HLA in healthy donors. Notes on the study in general: In vitro assays verified that a few CMV-associated chains recognized CMV antigens specifically. It was approximately 160 TCR beta chains that were listed as cytomegalovirus-associated. Clusters of TCRs from the first cohort tended to co-occur in the approximately 130 validation repertoires (as a later analysis found). Reports showed the classifier diagnosing cytomegalovirus status with high specificity and sensitivity.

This CDR3 comprises 16 residues. Germline V gives CDR1 MNHEY, CDR2 SVGAGI. V was pared by 2 bases and J by 5 bases, with 9 bases of the junction left unmatched. As for this clone: What it recognizes is unknown.

Some clones are missing from TCRdb's copy, which holds only in-frame ones; the method was immunoSEQ multiplex PCR. Seen here are fewer than 400,000 clones, 70% to 90% observed once, and the top ten hold more than 0.8%. The TCR originated in a woman between 18 and 29 years old in good health and CMV-seronegative. The chain couples TRBV6-5 to TRBJ2-5; 9 nucleotides line up with TRBD1. The source material was PBMCs. The CDR3 DNA follows: TGTGCCAGCAGTTACGATGGGACAGGGATGACTGAGACCCAGTACTTC. The encoded protein is CASSYDGTGMTETQYF.